Below, 16 T cell receptor beta chains from the same sample are listed, as sequenced in a study of Tregs in tolerant kidney transplant recipients. Only in-frame clones appear in the TCRdb table, and some are missing; sequencing was by immunoSEQ multiplex PCR. Of around 78,000 clones in the sample, less than 95% are singletons; the top ten hold approximately 0.3%. Sequenced material: Tregs from blood, taken before the transplant. The receptors originated from a human donor who received a combined kidney and bone marrow transplant.

This chain uses TRBV15 with TRBJ2-5; the match to TRBD1 covers 7 bases. Looked up from germline, CDR1 is LNHNV and CDR2 is YYDKDF (reference sequence). Losses at the gene ends were 0 bases for V and 0 bases for J; bases not matched to a gene: 1. The CDR3 runs 15 residues. The CDR3 nucleotides read TGTGCCACCAGCAGAGAACAGGGGTACCAAGAGACCCAGTACTTC. This gives the protein CATSREQGYQETQYF.

The gene calls are TRBV9 and TRBJ2-7; weak D call: TRBD2 (6 bases). The CDR3 is 15 residues long. V was clipped by 0 bases and J by 1 base, with 11 bases between them. CDR1 SGDLS and CDR2 YYNGEE come from the germline V gene. In nucleotides, the CDR3 is TGTGCCAGCAGCGTAGAAGGCGGGGAGTCCTACGAGCAGTACTTC. It is translated as CASSVEGGESYEQYF.

The chain is built from TRBV5-1 and TRBJ2-5; 14 bases align to TRBD2. This CDR3 contains 17 residues. CDR1 SGHRS and CDR2 YFSETQ come from the germline V gene. V lost 2 bases to trimming and J lost 4 bases; unmatched junction nucleotides: 7. CDR3 coding DNA: TGCGCCAGCAGCTTAACATTGGGGACTAGCGGGGGAGAGACCCAGTACTTC. Encoded protein: CASSLTLGTSGGETQYF. The whole variable domain, filled in from reference TRBV5-1 and TRBJ2-5, reads KAGVTQTPRYLIKTRGQQVTLSCSPISGHRSVSWYQQTPGQGLQFLFEYFSETQRNKGNFPGRFSGRQFSNSRSEMNVSTLELGDSALYLCASSLTLGTSGGETQYFGPGTRLLVL.

The chain uses TRBV18 and TRBJ2-3; weak D call: TRBD1 (5 bases). The germline CDR1 and CDR2 sequences are KGHSH and LQKENI. V shed 6 bases and J shed 0 bases, with 10 bases lying between them. This CDR3 contains 14 residues. CDR3 sequence: CASSRAASTDTQYF. The CDR3 region has the DNA TGTGCCAGCTCCAGGGCCGCTAGCACAGATACGCAGTATTTT.

This chain uses TRBV6-1 with TRBJ2-5; TRBD1 aligns across 8 bases. Germline V gene sequence: CDR1 MNHNS, CDR2 SASEGT. Trimming removed 2 bases from V and 1 base from J; junction bases left unmatched: 6. The length of the CDR3 is 16 residues. The CDR3 DNA is TGTGCCAGCAGTGAACGTTTCGGACAGGGCCAAGAGACCCAGTACTTC. It encodes CASSERFGQGQETQYF.

This chain joins TRBV15 and TRBJ1-2, with a weak D call TRBD1 (6 bases). Deletions cut 1 base from V and 6 bases from J, with 12 bases between. The germline V gene has CDR1 LNHNV and CDR2 YYDKDF (reference sequence). CDR3 size: 14 residues. The CDR3 sequence is CATSRGGTPDGYTF. In DNA, the CDR3 is TGTGCCACCAGCAGAGGGGGGACACCTGATGGCTACACCTTC.

V is TRBV11-2 and J is TRBJ2-1, with a possible D match to TRBD2 (6 bases). V was pared by 1 base and J by 10 bases, with 11 bases between. Per the germline V gene, CDR1 is SGHAT and CDR2 is FQNNGV. The CDR3 length is 13 residues. CDR3 residues: CASSLGQRGEQFF. The CDR3 nucleotides are TGTGCCAGCAGCTTAGGTCAACGGGGGGAGCAGTTCTTC.

The CDR3 spells CASSAGGGAFGYGYTF. Written as DNA, the CDR3 is TGTGCCAGCAGCGCAGGGGGAGGGGCCTTTGGCTATGGCTACACCTTC. The chain recombines TRBV7-2 with TRBJ1-2, with 7 bases lining up with TRBD1. The CDR3 sequence is 16 residues long. Germline V gives CDR1 SGHTA, CDR2 FQGNSA. Trimming at V came to 5 bases and at J to 4 bases, leaving 13 bases not matched to a gene.

The chain is built from TRBV5-6 and TRBJ2-3, with D uncertain. The V end was cut by 0 bases, the J end by 1 base, with 9 bases between. Germline assignment: CDR1 SGHDT and CDR2 YYEEEE. The CDR3 contains 15 residues. The CDR3 sequence is CASSLVLAGTDTQYF. Written as DNA, the CDR3 is TGTGCCAGCAGCTTGGTTCTGGCTGGCACAGATACGCAGTATTTT.

The gene calls are TRBV18 and TRBJ2-2; D uncertain. Trimming left V 0 bases short and J 2 bases short, with 7 bases between. Germline lookup yields CDR1 KGHSH and CDR2 LQKENI. CDR3 size: 15 residues. CDR3 region: CASSPPTGNTGELFF. CDR3 DNA: TGTGCCAGCTCACCACCGACCGGTAACACCGGGGAGCTGTTTTTT.

Written as DNA, the CDR3 is TGTGCCAGCAGTCCCACCGGGACAACTGGGGCCAACGTCCTGACTTTC. Its protein is CASSPTGTTGANVLTF. The chain employs TRBV27 and TRBJ2-6; possible D gene TRBD1, 6 bases. With 5 bases removed from V and 2 bases from J, the gap between germline ends came to 13 bases. The CDR3 contains 16 residues. The V gene's germline CDR1 is MNHEY and CDR2 SMNVEV (reference sequence).

About this clone: The limits of the CDR3 on the DNA are not certain, so only TCRdb's listed CDR3 is given. V is TRBV13 and J is TRBJ1-4; whether TRBD1, the table's D call, matches the DNA was not checked. The CDR3 spans 13 amino acids, including both terminal residues. Germline V CDR1 and CDR2: PRHDT, FYEKMQ (reference sequence). The CDR3 reads CASSFGQGAVPFF.

The chain recombines TRBV2 with TRBJ2-2; TRBD2 matches at 11 bases. V shed 6 bases and J 4 bases; nucleotides not matched to a gene: 10. CDR3 size: 17 residues. From germline, CDR1 is SNHLY and CDR2 FYNNEI. CDR3 loop: CASRALIAGGPTGELFF. The CDR3 nucleotides are TGTGCCAGCAGGGCCCTCATAGCGGGAGGGCCCACCGGGGAGCTGTTTTTT.

This chain links TRBV5-1 with TRBJ2-2; D not certain. The CDR3 consists of 14 residues. CDR1 is SGHRS and CDR2 is YFSETQ in the germline V gene. V was cut by 0 bases and J by 1 base, with 4 bases left in between. CDR3 sequence (DNA): TGCGCCAGCAGCTTGGTGGGGAACACCGGGGAGCTGTTTTTT. It yields the protein CASSLVGNTGELFF.

CDR3 sequence reads: CASSAGSSFRELFF. CDR3 coding DNA: TGTGCCAGCAGTGCAGGGTCTTCTTTCCGGGAGCTGTTTTTT. The chain has TRBV6-5 and TRBJ2-2; D may be TRBD1 (5 bases). The CDR3 contains 14 residues. V lost 5 bases, J lost 9 bases, and 16 bases lay in between. Germline assignment: CDR1 MNHEY and CDR2 SVGAGI.

The V and J genes are TRBV6-6 and TRBJ2-1, with D uncertain. From germline, CDR1 is MNHNY and CDR2 SVGAGI (reference sequence). V dropped 2 bases and J dropped 3 bases, with 5 bases sitting between them. The CDR3 spans 13 residues. CDR3 in DNA: TGTGCCAGCAGTTACGAGATCTACAATGAGCAGTTCTTC. This translates into CASSYEIYNEQFF.